This entry concerns a single T cell receptor (beta chain). The sample belongs to a study of CXCR4 blockade with PD-1 therapy in pancreatic cancer. Generated by immunoSEQ multiplex PCR, the TCRdb table keeps only in-frame clones and is missing some. The table lists just over 5,000 clones, almost 50% of them singletons, with 8.2% in the top ten. This CDR3 has 13 residues. Germline V gene data show CDR1 as KGHSH and CDR2 as LQKENI. V was pared by 1 base and J by 2 bases, with 6 bases between. The receptor's source is a human donor with pancreatic ductal adenocarcinoma. Sequenced sample: tumor tissue. The rearrangement links TRBV18 to TRBJ2-7; D is uncertain. This CDR3 reads CASSPRRAYEQYF. For the CDR3, the DNA is TGTGCCAGCTCACCACGGCGTGCCTACGAGCAGTACTTC.